The table lists the clone carrying this T cell receptor beta chain with a few counts. The data were obtained in a study of T cell repertoires in cytomegalovirus infection. Trimming cost V 7 bases and J 2 bases, with 11 bases left between them. The CDR3 consists of 13 residues. TCRdb recomputed calls from the reads with MiXCR, one row per CDR3 protein. The table lists around 530,000 distinct CDR3 sequences, 26% of them singletons. The receptor was isolated from a human donor in good health (CMV status not recorded). Some clones in this sample may be carry-over from other donors' samples. The source material was PBMCs. The J gene is TRBJ1-2, the V gene TRBV12-3 or TRBV12-4; D uncertain. CDR3 amino acids: CASIDWNNYGYTF. In DNA form, the CDR3 reads TGTGCCAGCATTGATTGGAACAACTATGGCTACACCTTC.